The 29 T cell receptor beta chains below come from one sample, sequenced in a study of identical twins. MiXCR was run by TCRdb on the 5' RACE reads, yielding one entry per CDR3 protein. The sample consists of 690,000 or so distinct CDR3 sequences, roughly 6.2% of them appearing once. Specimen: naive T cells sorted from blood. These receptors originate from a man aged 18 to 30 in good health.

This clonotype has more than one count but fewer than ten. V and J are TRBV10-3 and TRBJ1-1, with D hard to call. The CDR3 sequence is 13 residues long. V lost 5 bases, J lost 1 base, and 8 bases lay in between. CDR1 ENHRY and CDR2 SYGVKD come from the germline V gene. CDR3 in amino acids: CAISSTPNTEAFF. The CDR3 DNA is TGTGCCATCAGTAGTACACCGAACACTGAAGCTTTCTTT.

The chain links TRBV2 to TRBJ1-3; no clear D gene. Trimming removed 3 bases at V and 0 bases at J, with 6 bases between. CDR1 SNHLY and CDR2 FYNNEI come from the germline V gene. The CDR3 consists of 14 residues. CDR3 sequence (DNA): TGTGCCAGCAGTGACCCGTTCTCTGGAAACACCATATATTTT. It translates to CASSDPFSGNTIYF. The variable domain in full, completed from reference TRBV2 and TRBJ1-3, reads EPEVTQTPSHQVTQMGQEVILRCVPISNHLYFYWYRQILGQKVEFLVSFYNNEISEKSEIFDDQFSVERPDGSNFTLKIRSTKLEDSAMYFCASSDPFSGNTIYFGEGSWLTVV.

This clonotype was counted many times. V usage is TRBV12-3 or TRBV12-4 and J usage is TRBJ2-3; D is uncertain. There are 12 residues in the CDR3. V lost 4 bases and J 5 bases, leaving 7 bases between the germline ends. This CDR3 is CASSWRLDTQYF. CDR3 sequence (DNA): TGTGCCAGCAGTTGGAGACTAGATACGCAGTATTTT.

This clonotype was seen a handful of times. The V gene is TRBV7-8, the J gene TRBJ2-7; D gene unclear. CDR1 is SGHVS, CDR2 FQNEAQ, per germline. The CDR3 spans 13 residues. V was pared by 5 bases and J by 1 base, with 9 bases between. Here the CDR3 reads CASSRTESYEQYF. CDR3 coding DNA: TGTGCCAGCAGCCGGACGGAATCCTACGAGCAGTACTTC.

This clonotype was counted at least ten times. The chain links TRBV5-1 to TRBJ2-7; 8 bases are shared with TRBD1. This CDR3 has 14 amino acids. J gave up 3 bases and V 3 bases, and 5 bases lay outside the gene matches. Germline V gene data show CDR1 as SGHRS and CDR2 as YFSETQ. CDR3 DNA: TGCGCCAGCAGCTCGCTACAGGGGGGCTACGAGCAGTACTTC. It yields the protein CASSSLQGGYEQYF.

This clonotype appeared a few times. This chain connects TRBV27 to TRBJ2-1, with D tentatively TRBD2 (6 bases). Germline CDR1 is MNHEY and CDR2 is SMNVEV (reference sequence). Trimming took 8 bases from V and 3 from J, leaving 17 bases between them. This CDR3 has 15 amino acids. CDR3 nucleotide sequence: TGTGCCAGCCGCCGGGCGGGAAGCGTCTACAATGAGCAGTTCTTC. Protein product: CASRRAGSVYNEQFF.

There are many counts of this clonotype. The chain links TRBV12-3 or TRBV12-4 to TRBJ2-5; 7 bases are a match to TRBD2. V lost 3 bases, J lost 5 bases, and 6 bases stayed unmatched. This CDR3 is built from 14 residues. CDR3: CASSLASGGETQYF. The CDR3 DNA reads TGTGCCAGCAGTTTGGCTAGCGGAGGGGAGACCCAGTACTTC.

CDR3 residues: CASSQGDRFQETQYF. CDR3 sequence (DNA): TGTGCCAGCAGCCAAGGGGACAGGTTCCAAGAGACCCAGTACTTC. The rearrangement uses TRBV3-1 and TRBJ2-5; 8 bases fit TRBD1. V trimming: 1 base; J trimming: 1 base; junction bases outside the gene matches: 2. Germline V gene lookup returns CDR1 LGHDT and CDR2 YNNKEL (reference sequence). The length of the CDR3 is 15 residues.

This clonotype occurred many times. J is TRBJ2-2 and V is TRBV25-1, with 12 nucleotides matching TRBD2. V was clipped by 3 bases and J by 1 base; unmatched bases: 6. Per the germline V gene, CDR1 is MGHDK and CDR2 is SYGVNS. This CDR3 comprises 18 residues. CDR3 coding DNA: TGTGCCAGCAGTGAGCCTTCACTAGCGGGAGGGAACACCGGGGAGCTGTTTTTT. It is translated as CASSEPSLAGGNTGELFF. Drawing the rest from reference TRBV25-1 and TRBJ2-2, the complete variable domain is EADIYQTPRYLVIGTGKKITLECSQTMGHDKMYWYQQDPGMELHLIHYSYGVNSTEKGDLSSESTVSRIRTEHFPLTLESARPSHTSQYLCASSEPSLAGGNTGELFFGEGSRLTVL.

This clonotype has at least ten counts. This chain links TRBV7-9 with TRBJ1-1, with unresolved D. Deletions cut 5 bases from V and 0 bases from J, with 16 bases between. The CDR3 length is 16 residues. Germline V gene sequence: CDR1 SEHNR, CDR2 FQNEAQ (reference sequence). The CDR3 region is CASSRPRSDMNTEAFF. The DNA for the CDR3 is TGTGCCAGCAGCCGCCCCCGGAGCGACATGAACACTGAAGCTTTCTTT.

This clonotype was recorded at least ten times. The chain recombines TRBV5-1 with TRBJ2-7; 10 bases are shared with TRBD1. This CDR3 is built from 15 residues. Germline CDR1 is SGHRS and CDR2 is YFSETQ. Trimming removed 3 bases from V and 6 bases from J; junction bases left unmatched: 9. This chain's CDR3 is CASSSETGTGVEQYF. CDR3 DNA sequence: TGCGCCAGCAGCTCGGAAACCGGGACAGGGGTCGAGCAGTACTTC.

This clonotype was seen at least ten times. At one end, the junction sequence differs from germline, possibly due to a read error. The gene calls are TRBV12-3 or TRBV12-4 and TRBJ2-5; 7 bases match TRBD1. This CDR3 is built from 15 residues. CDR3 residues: CASRLGGPRQETQYF. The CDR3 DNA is TGTGCCAGCAGATTAGGGGGCCCCCGACAAGAGACCCAGTACTTC.

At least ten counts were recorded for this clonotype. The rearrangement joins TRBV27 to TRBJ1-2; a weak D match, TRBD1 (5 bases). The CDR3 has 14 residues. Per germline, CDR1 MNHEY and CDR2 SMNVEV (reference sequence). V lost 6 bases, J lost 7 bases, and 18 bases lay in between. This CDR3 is CASSPGGTAFGYTF. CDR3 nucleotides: TGTGCCAGCAGCCCCGGCGGGACGGCTTTTGGCTACACCTTC.

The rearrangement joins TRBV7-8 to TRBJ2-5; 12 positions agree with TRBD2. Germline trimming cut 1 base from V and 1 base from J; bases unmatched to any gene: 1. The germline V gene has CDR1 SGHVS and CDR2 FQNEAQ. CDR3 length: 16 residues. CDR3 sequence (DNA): TGTGCCAGCAGCTTAGTGGGACTAGCGGGCCAAGAGACCCAGTACTTC. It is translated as CASSLVGLAGQETQYF.

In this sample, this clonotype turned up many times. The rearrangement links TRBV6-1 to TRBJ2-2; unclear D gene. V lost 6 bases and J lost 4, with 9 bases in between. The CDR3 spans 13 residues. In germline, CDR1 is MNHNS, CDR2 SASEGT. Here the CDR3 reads CASSPGSTGELFF. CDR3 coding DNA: TGTGCCAGCAGCCCCGGCTCCACCGGGGAGCTGTTTTTT.

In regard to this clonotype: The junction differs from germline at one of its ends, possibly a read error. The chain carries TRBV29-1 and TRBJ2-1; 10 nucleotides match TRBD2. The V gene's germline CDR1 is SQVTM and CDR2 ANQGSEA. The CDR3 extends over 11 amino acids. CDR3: CSVDGSGRGVF. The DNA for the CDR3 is TGCAGCGTTGATGGGAGCGGGAGGGGGGTCTTC.

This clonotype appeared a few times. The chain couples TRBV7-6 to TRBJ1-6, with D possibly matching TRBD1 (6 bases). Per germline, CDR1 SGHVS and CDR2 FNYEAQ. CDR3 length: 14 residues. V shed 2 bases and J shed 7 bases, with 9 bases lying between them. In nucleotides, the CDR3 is TGTGCCAGCAGCTTAAGGGGGGAAAATTCACCCCTCCACTTT. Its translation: CASSLRGENSPLHF.

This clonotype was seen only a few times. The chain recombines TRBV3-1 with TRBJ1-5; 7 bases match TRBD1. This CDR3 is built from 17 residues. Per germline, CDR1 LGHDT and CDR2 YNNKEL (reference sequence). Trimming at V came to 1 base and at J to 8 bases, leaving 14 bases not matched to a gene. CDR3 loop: CASSQVFGRGVEKPQHF. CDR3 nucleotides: TGTGCCAGCAGCCAAGTGTTTGGCAGGGGGGTGGAGAAGCCCCAGCATTTT.

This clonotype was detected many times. CDR3 nucleotide sequence: TGCAGTGCTTGGGATTTAACTAGAGGGGATTTGACCCAGTACTTC. Encoded protein: CSAWDLTRGDLTQYF. The rearrangement links TRBV20-1 to TRBJ2-5; D might be TRBD1 or TRBD2, each matching 5 bases. Germline lookup yields CDR1 DFQATT and CDR2 SNEGSKA (reference sequence). V was trimmed by 5 bases and J by 7 bases, leaving 23 bases between them. The CDR3 spans 15 residues.

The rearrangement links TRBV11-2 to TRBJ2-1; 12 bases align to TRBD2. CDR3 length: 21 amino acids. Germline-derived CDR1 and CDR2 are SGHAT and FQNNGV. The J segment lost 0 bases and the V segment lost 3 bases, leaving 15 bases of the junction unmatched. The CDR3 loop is CASSFLGLAGLTPSSYNEQFF. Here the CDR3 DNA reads TGTGCCAGCAGCTTTCTTGGACTAGCGGGACTAACCCCGAGCTCCTACAATGAGCAGTTCTTC. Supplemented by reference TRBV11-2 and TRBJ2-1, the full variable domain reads EAGVAQSPRYKIIEKRQSVAFWCNPISGHATLYWYQQILGQGPKLLIQFQNNGVVDDSQLPKDRFSAERLKGVDSTLKIQPAKLEDSAVYLCASSFLGLAGLTPSSYNEQFFGPGTRLTVL.

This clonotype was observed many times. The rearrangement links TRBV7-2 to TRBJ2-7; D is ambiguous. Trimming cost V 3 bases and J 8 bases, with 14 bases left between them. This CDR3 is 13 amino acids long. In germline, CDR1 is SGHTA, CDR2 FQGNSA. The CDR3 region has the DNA TGTGCCAGCAGCTTTCGAGAACCCGGACAGCAGTACTTC. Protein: CASSFREPGQQYF. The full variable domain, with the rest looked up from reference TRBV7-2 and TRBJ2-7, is GAGVSQSPSNKVTEKGKDVELRCDPISGHTALYWYRQSLGQGLEFLIYFQGNSAPDKSGLPSDRFSAERTGGSVSTLTIQRTQQEDSAVYLCASSFREPGQQYFGPGTRLTVT.

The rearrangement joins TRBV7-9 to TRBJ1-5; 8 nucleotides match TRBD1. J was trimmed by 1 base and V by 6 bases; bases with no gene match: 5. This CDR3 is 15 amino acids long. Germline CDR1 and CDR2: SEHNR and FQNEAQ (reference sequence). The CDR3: CASRAGGGSNQPQHF. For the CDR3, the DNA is TGTGCCAGCAGGGCAGGGGGCGGGAGCAATCAGCCCCAGCATTTT.

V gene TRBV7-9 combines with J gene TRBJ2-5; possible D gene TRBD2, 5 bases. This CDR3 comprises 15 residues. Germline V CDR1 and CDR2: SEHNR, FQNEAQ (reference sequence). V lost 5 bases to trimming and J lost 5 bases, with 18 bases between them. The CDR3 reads CASSVSTRFGETQYF. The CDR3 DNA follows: TGTGCCAGCAGCGTCTCCACTAGATTCGGGGAGACCCAGTACTTC. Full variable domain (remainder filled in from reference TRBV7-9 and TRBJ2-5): DTGVSQNPRHKITKRGQNVTFRCDPISEHNRLYWYRQTLGQGPEFLTYFQNEAQLEKSRLLSDRFSAERPKGSFSTLEIQRTEQGDSAMYLCASSVSTRFGETQYFGPGTRLLVL.

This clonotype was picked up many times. CDR3 in DNA: TGTGCCACCACGTCGGGGACCACAGATACGCAGTATTTT. Translating it yields CATTSGTTDTQYF. The rearrangement joins TRBV15 to TRBJ2-3; D possibly matches TRBD1 or TRBD2 (5 bases each). The CDR3 consists of 13 residues. V lost 7 bases and J lost 2, with 10 bases in between. CDR1 is LNHNV, CDR2 YYDKDF, per germline (reference sequence).

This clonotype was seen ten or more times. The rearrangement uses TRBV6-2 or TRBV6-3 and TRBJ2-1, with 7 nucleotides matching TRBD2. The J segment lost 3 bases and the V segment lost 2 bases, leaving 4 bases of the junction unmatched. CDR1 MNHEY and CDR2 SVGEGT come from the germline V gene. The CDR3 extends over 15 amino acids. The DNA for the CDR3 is TGTGCCAGCAGTTACCTAGCGGAGGTCTACAATGAGCAGTTCTTC. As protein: CASSYLAEVYNEQFF.

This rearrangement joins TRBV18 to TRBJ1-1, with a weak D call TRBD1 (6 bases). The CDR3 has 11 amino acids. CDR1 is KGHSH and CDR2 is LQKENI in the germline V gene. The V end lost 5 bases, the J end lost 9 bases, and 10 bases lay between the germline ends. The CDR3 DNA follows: TGTGCCAGCTCAACAGGGCAGAAAGCTTTCTTT. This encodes CASSTGQKAFF.

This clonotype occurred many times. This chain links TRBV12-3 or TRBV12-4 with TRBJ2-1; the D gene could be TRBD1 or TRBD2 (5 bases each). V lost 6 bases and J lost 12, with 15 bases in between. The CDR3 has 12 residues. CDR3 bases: TGTGCCAGCAGGAGGGACCTTGGGACGCAGTTCTTC. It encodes CASRRDLGTQFF.

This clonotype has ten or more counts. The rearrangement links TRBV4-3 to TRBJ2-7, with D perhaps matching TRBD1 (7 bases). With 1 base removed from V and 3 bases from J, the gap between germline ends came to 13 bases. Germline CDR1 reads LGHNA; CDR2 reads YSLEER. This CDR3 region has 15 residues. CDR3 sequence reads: CASSQAIQGGYEQYF. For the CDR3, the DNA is TGCGCCAGCAGCCAAGCCATCCAGGGGGGCTACGAGCAGTACTTC.

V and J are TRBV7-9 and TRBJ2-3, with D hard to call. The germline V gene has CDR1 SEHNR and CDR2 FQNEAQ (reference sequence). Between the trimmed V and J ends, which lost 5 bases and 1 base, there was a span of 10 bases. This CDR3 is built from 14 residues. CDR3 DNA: TGTGCCAGCAGCCCTGGAATGGGCACAGATACGCAGTATTTT. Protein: CASSPGMGTDTQYF.